This T cell receptor beta chain was observed in a study of sequential checkpoint blockade in melanoma. About the study: DNA from 90 to 100 pretreatment tumor samples underwent TCRβ immunosequencing. Study-level results: PD-L1 staining and CD8+ counts, not mutational load, tracked tumor T-cell clonality.

About this clone itself: Its specificity is unknown.

The CDR3 covers 13 residues. Germline lookup yields CDR1 SQVTM and CDR2 ANQGSEA. V lost 5 bases to trimming and J lost 6 bases; unmatched junction nucleotides: 6. Produced via immunoSEQ multiplex PCR; TCRdb's table is partial and in-frame only. The top ten hold 15% to 20% of the sample, which has 2,000 to 2,500 clones, 20% to 25% seen once. Documented treatment: randomized to nivolumab then ipilimumab (arm A) or the reverse (arm B). None of the patients previously received DNA-damaging chemotherapy. J is TRBJ1-4 and V is TRBV29-1; the match to TRBD1 covers 7 bases. The sequence was obtained from a human donor with melanoma. Here the sequenced sample was tumor tissue (inferred from file names), taken from a patient given nivolumab and ipilimumab in sequence. For the CDR3, the DNA is TGCAGCGTTTTGGGACAGAACGATGAAAAACTGTTTTTT. Translated, it gives CSVLGQNDEKLFF. Filled out from reference TRBV29-1 and TRBJ1-4, the complete variable domain reads SAVISQKPSRDICQRGTSLTIQCQVDSQVTMMFWYRQQPGQSLTLIATANQGSEATYESGFVIDKFPISRPNLTFSTLTVSNMSPEDSSIYLCSVLGQNDEKLFFGSGTQLSVL.